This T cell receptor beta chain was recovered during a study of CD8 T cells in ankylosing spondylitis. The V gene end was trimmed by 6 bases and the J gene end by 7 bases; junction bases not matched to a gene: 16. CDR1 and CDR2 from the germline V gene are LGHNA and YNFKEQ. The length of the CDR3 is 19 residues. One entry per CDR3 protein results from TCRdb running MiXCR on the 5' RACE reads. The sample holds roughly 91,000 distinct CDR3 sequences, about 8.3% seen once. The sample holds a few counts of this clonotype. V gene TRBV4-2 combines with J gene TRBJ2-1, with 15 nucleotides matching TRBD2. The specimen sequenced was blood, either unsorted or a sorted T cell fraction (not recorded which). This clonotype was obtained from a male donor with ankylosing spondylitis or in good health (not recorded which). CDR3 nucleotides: TGTGCCAGCAGTTCTCGCGGACTAGCGGGAGGGAAGATTGGGAATGAGCAGTTCTTC. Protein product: CASSSRGLAGGKIGNEQFF.